This T cell receptor beta chain was profiled in a study of sequential checkpoint blockade in melanoma (dated by TCRdb to the late 2010s). For the wider study: Using 1:1 randomization, the trial assigned patients either to first-line nivolumab followed by ipilimumab (arm A) or to ipilimumab followed by nivolumab (arm B). Maintenance nivolumab was given following each of the two trial sequences. What the authors observed across the whole study: Validation of the response-prediction model combining TCR metrics and mutation burden is needed in larger, independent patient cohorts.

In its sample, this clone was seen a few times. Its antigen is currently not known. No per-base quality is available; no much larger clone lies one base away. The treatment or condition label corresponds to: randomized to nivolumab then ipilimumab (arm A) or the reverse (arm B). None of the patients in the trial had previously been given DNA-damaging chemotherapy. A FACS Aria II flow cytometer was used to sort live CD3+CD8+ cells that were negative for CD19 and CD56 from thawed PBMCs. Samples came from patients with melanoma in CheckMate 064, a randomized, open-label phase II trial of sequential checkpoint blockade. Peripheral blood mononuclear cells were collected by leukapheresis, purified using Ficoll-Paque, and frozen in human serum containing roughly 9.4% DMSO. Right after sorting, the blood CD3+CD8+ cells were verified to be >95% pure, and DNA extraction followed. TCRbeta CDR3 regions were immunosequenced from genomic DNA with the immunoSEQ Assay. Before high-throughput sequencing, genomic DNA was amplified using bias-controlled multiplex PCR. The study's processing was this. To quantify the absolute abundance of each unique TCRbeta CDR3 region, the sequences were collapsed and filtered. Clonality was defined as 1 minus Pielou's evenness and was calculated using productive rearrangements only. Clones with significantly greater frequencies in on-treatment versus baseline samples were identified using a previously published method. In its TCRdb copy, this immuneACCESS table keeps in-frame sequences only and misses some clones. Where compared with another copy, unresolved V genes explain less than half of these, and the others have no known cause. The D gene and trimming were derived from the DNA, and the V and J assignments and clone size from that table. The sample table records around 26,000 clones; roughly 80% of these occur just once. Clones ranked in the top ten supply about a fifth of the sample.

This receptor was identified in a human donor with melanoma. Specimen: CD8+ T cells sorted from blood (inferred from file names), collected from a patient given nivolumab and ipilimumab in sequence.

The CDR3 reads CASSPGTGEANGYTF. The DNA is as follows: TGTGCCAGCAGCCCTGGGACAGGGGAAGCCAATGGCTACACCTTC. Rearrangement joined TRBV13 to TRBJ1-2; TRBD1 matches 10 bases in the middle. V loses 5 bases at its end and J loses 6 bases; junction bases beyond the gene matches: 9. Spanning cysteine to phenylalanine, the CDR3 consists of 15 amino acids. Solely the CDR3 DNA is kept, with 45 bases framed from the first base. The germline V gene (reference sequence) provides CDR1 PRHDT and CDR2 FYEKMQ. Reference TRBV13 and TRBJ1-2 proteins supply the regions before and after the CDR3; the full variable domain is: AAGVIQSPRHLIKEKRETATLKCYPIPRHDTVYWYQQGPGQDPQFLISFYEKMQSDKGSIPDRFSAQQFSDYHSELNMSSLELGDSALYFCASSPGTGEANGYTFGSGTRLTVV.